These 10 T cell receptor beta chains were sequenced from one sample in a study of cytomegalovirus exposure and HLA in healthy donors. PCR was performed using 60 Vbeta and 13 Jbeta primers. The data were produced by immunoSEQ multiplex PCR, yet TCRdb's version contains in-frame clones alone and is incomplete. The table lists about 220,000 clones, over 75% of them singletons, with about 2% in the top ten. The sequencing input was PBMCs. The receptors shown here come from a male donor in good health and CMV-seronegative.

The chain links TRBV27 to TRBJ1-2; 8 positions agree with TRBD1. The CDR3 spans 16 residues. V lost 4 bases, J lost 4 bases, and 11 bases stayed unmatched. From germline, CDR1 is MNHEY and CDR2 SMNVEV (reference sequence). CDR3 bases: TGTGCCAGCAGTTCCACGACAGGGGCAGGGGGCTATGGCTACACCTTC. Its protein product is CASSSTTGAGGYGYTF.

The chain couples TRBV27 to TRBJ1-2; weak D call: TRBD1 (5 bases). V was clipped by 5 bases and J by 4 bases, with 11 bases between them. This CDR3 contains 13 residues. Germline assignment: CDR1 MNHEY and CDR2 SMNVEV (reference sequence). CDR3 in amino acids: CASSPTGGYGYTF. The CDR3 nucleotides are TGTGCCAGCAGTCCGACGGGGGGCTATGGCTACACCTTC.

CDR3 sequence: CAWSVLRTGGTEAFF. The DNA of the CDR3 is TGTGCCTGGAGTGTACTTCGGACAGGGGGCACTGAAGCTTTCTTT. The J gene is TRBJ1-1, the V gene TRBV30; the match to TRBD1 covers 10 bases. Germline loops: CDR1 GTSNPN, CDR2 SVGIG (reference sequence). Trimming cost V 0 bases and J 4 bases; bases outside gene matches: 5. CDR3 length: 15 residues.

The chain combines TRBV28 with TRBJ2-7, with TRBD2 matching over 11 bases. Germline-derived CDR1 and CDR2 are MDHEN and SYDVKM. J lost 0 bases, V lost 3 bases, and 13 bases had no gene match. CDR3 length: 19 residues. The DNA of the CDR3 is TGTGCCAGCAGTTTGAGGACTAGCGGGTATGACTTCCCCTCCTACGAGCAGTACTTC. Protein: CASSLRTSGYDFPSYEQYF.

About this clone itself: This sample also contains other DNA sequences that code for the same CDR3. V is TRBV5-4 and J is TRBJ2-3; no reliable D call. Trimming took 0 bases from V and 1 from J, leaving 6 bases between them. This CDR3 region has 14 residues. Germline V gives CDR1 SGHNT, CDR2 YYREEE (reference sequence). The CDR3 region has the DNA TGTGCCAGCAGCTTGGCCGGAGGCACAGATACGCAGTATTTT. It yields the protein CASSLAGGTDTQYF. The whole variable domain, remainder taken from reference TRBV5-4 and TRBJ2-3, is ETGVTQSPTHLIKTRGQQVTLRCSSQSGHNTVSWYQQALGQGPQFIFQYYREEENGRGNFPPRFSGLQFPNYSSELNVNALELDDSALYLCASSLAGGTDTQYFGPGTRLTVL.

CDR3 DNA sequence: TGTGCCAGCAGCTTAAAAACCGGGACTAGCGGGAGGGCCGACGAGCAGTACTTC. Encoded protein: CASSLKTGTSGRADEQYF. The chain uses TRBV5-8 and TRBJ2-7; 16 nucleotides align to TRBD2. The length of the CDR3 is 18 residues. Losses at the gene ends were 2 bases for V and 5 bases for J; bases not matched to a gene: 10. Germline lookup yields CDR1 SGHTS and CDR2 YDEGEE.

The gene calls are TRBV7-8 and TRBJ2-5; 11 bases match TRBD2. This CDR3 spans 16 amino acids. Germline trimming cut 0 bases from V and 5 bases from J; bases unmatched to any gene: 5. Germline V gene data show CDR1 as SGHVS and CDR2 as FQNEAQ. The CDR3: CASSLARSSGRETQYF. In DNA form, the CDR3 reads TGTGCCAGCAGCTTAGCGAGGTCTAGCGGGAGGGAGACCCAGTACTTC.

The gene calls are TRBV9 and TRBJ1-1, with D unresolved. Trimming shortened V by 6 bases and J by 1 base, and 19 bases separated the two germline ends. Germline CDR1 and CDR2: SGDLS and YYNGEE. The CDR3 runs to 16 residues. The CDR3 nucleotides are TGTGCCAGCACACCCCCTGGTGGGCAGCCGAACACTGAAGCTTTCTTT. It is translated as CASTPPGGQPNTEAFF. Using reference TRBV9 and TRBJ1-1 for the parts outside the CDR3, the full variable domain is DSGVTQTPKHLITATGQRVTLRCSPRSGDLSVYWYQQSLDQGLQFLIQYYNGEERAKGNILERFSAQQFPDLHSELNLSSLELGDSALYFCASTPPGGQPNTEAFFGQGTRLTVV.

The rearrangement joins TRBV28 to TRBJ2-7; D possibly corresponds to TRBD1 (6 bases). Trimming took 6 bases from V and 0 from J, leaving 9 bases between them. Germline V CDR1 and CDR2: MDHEN, SYDVKM. The CDR3 has 13 amino acids. The CDR3 sequence: CASSQGNSYEQYF. The CDR3 DNA reads TGTGCCAGCAGCCAGGGGAACTCCTACGAGCAGTACTTC.

This clone was seen a few times. The rearrangement links TRBV30 to TRBJ2-7; D call uncertain. The CDR3 length is 13 residues. CDR1 is GTSNPN and CDR2 is SVGIG in the germline V gene (reference sequence). The V end was cut by 1 base, the J end by 2 bases, with 9 bases between. The CDR3 protein is CAWSDAAAYEQYF. The CDR3 coding sequence is TGTGCCTGGAGTGATGCGGCAGCCTACGAGCAGTACTTC.